This T cell receptor beta chain was sequenced in a study of beta chain features in type 1 diabetes. Findings and caveats of the study: Shortening that was moderate but significant affected the TCRB CDR3s of Type 1 diabetes patients in all four CD4+ subsets. In comparison with healthy donors, patients had naive, central memory and Treg TCRB repertoires that appeared more similar. In these data, an HLA type influence on TCRB rearrangement remained unresolved.

Sequenced material consisted of expressed TCRB transcripts (all of the isolated RNA was reverse transcribed). Repertoires were generated with immunoSEQ multiplex PCR, while TCRdb's copy carries only in-frame clones and drops some. This sample has fewer than 500,000 clones, with about 15% found just once. Sorted populations were all over 95% pure. The CDR3 runs to 13 residues. In germline, CDR1 is SGHAT, CDR2 FQNNGV. V lost 4 bases and J lost 2, with 6 bases in between. As concerns this clone: What it binds is not known.

This receptor was identified in a man younger than 40 in good health. The gene calls are TRBV11-2 and TRBJ2-1; D is ambiguous. Source material: naive CD4+ T cells from blood. CDR3 amino acids: CASSSSTYNEQFF. The CDR3, as DNA: TGTGCCAGCAGCTCTAGTACCTACAATGAGCAGTTCTTC.